This TCR beta chain was recovered during a study of Ad26.COV2.S vaccination and SARS-CoV-2 variants. This CDR3 comprises 15 residues. V was trimmed by 2 bases and J by 10 bases, leaving 18 bases between them. CDR1 and CDR2 (germline): GTSNPN, SVGIG (reference sequence). TCRdb's copy holds only in-frame clones and misses some; the assay was immunoSEQ multiplex PCR. The repertoire holds 300,000 to 400,000 clones, with about 82% as singletons. This sample's treatment: around 19 received Ad26.COV2.S at low or high dose, single or two shots; about 5 received placebo; per-sample allocation not given. The samples were gathered on day 63 after the first injection of vaccine or placebo.

Here the sequenced sample was peripheral blood, taken in a trial of Ad26.COV2.S vaccine versus placebo. This TCR came from a person aged 18-65 years who received the Ad26.COV2.S COVID-19 vaccine or a placebo. The chain combines TRBV30 with TRBJ1-6; no clear D. The CDR3 bases are TGTGCCTGGAGTCCAAACGGGCCCCCTAAATCACCCCTCCACTTT. Protein: CAWSPNGPPKSPLHF. Complete variable domain (other parts from reference TRBV30 and TRBJ1-6): SQTIHQWPATLVQPVGSPLSLECTVEGTSNPNLYWYRQAAGRGLQLLFYSVGIGQISSEVPQNLSASRPQDRQFILSSKKLLLSDSGFYLCAWSPNGPPKSPLHFGNGTRLTVT.